What follows are 20 T cell receptor beta chains derived from one specimen sequenced in a study of cytomegalovirus exposure and HLA in healthy donors. Primers for the PCR totalled 60 Vbeta and 13 Jbeta. Produced via immunoSEQ multiplex PCR; TCRdb's table is partial and in-frame only. This repertoire shows about 230,000 clones, around 83% found once; its top ten account for about 0.25%. Sequenced material: PBMCs. The receptor set was obtained from a girl aged 2-10 years in good health and CMV-seronegative.

The chain carries TRBV18 and TRBJ2-6; the D is unclear. The V gene lost 0 bases and the J gene lost 2 bases, with 11 bases spanning the gap. The CDR3 has 17 residues. Germline V gene lookup returns CDR1 KGHSH and CDR2 LQKENI. The CDR3 loop reads CASSPPIGSTGANVLTF. The CDR3 DNA reads TGTGCCAGCTCACCACCGATTGGCTCGACTGGGGCCAACGTCCTGACTTTC.

This chain joins TRBV30 and TRBJ1-5, with D possibly TRBD1 on 6 matching bases. The CDR3 is made up of 15 amino acids. The V end was cut by 0 bases, the J end by 5 bases, with 14 bases between. CDR1 is GTSNPN and CDR2 is SVGIG in the germline V gene (reference sequence). CDR3 amino acids: CAWSVQRGGDQPQHF. In DNA form, the CDR3 reads TGTGCCTGGAGTGTACAGAGGGGGGGGGATCAGCCCCAGCATTTT.

The chain couples TRBV5-4 to TRBJ2-2; the match to TRBD2 covers 12 bases. Germline CDR1 is SGHNT and CDR2 is YYREEE (reference sequence). V shed 2 bases, J shed 2 bases, and the junction held 1 base outside the gene matches. This CDR3 is built from 16 residues. CDR3 loop: CASSLLAGGNTGELFF. The CDR3 DNA is TGTGCCAGCAGCTTACTAGCGGGGGGAAACACCGGGGAGCTGTTTTTT.

The chain links TRBV5-4 to TRBJ1-6; D is uncertain. Germline CDR1 reads SGHNT; CDR2 reads YYREEE (reference sequence). V was trimmed by 1 base and J by 5 bases, leaving 7 bases between them. This CDR3 has 14 amino acids. The CDR3 DNA is TGTGCCAGCAGCTTGCGGGGAAATAATTCACCCCTCCACTTT. This encodes CASSLRGNNSPLHF. Full variable domain (rest looked up from reference TRBV5-4 and TRBJ1-6): ETGVTQSPTHLIKTRGQQVTLRCSSQSGHNTVSWYQQALGQGPQFIFQYYREEENGRGNFPPRFSGLQFPNYSSELNVNALELDDSALYLCASSLRGNNSPLHFGNGTRLTVT.

The rearrangement joins TRBV7-6 to TRBJ1-4, with TRBD1 matching 9 bases. Trimming removed 4 bases from V and 3 bases from J; junction bases left unmatched: 6. The CDR3 sequence is 16 residues long. Germline V lookup: CDR1 SGHVS, CDR2 FNYEAQ. The CDR3 bases are TGTGCCAGCAGCTCGGACAGGGGCTCGCCTAATGAAAAACTGTTTTTT. Translated, it gives CASSSDRGSPNEKLFF.

Written as DNA, the CDR3 is TGTGCCACTCAGGGGCTAAACTATGGCTACACCTTC. Amino acid sequence: CATQGLNYGYTF. The chain uses TRBV25-1 and TRBJ1-2; possible D gene TRBD1, 6 bases. The CDR3 covers 12 residues. Germline V gene sequence: CDR1 MGHDK, CDR2 SYGVNS. The V and J ends lost 10 bases and 2 bases respectively, with 11 bases between them.

This clone was observed a single time. The genes are TRBV30 and TRBJ1-2; 10 nucleotides line up with TRBD1. The CDR3 sequence is 14 residues long. CDR1 is GTSNPN, CDR2 SVGIG, per germline (reference sequence). V shed 2 bases, J shed 3 bases, and the junction held 3 bases outside the gene matches. CDR3 sequence (DNA): TGTGCCTGGAGTTGGGACAGGGGACACTATGGCTACACCTTC. This codes for CAWSWDRGHYGYTF.

Of note for this clone: This sample includes further DNA sequences coding for the same CDR3. The gene calls are TRBV7-3 and TRBJ1-2; 8 nucleotides agree with TRBD1. Looked up from germline, CDR1 is SGHTA and CDR2 is FQGTGA. The J segment lost 4 bases and the V segment lost 2 bases, leaving 0 bases of the junction unmatched. The CDR3 totals 13 residues. The chain's CDR3 is CASSLDRGYGYTF. The DNA for the CDR3 is TGTGCCAGCAGCTTAGACAGGGGCTATGGCTACACCTTC.

In the case of this clone: The same CDR3 is also encoded by other DNA sequences in this sample. The chain couples TRBV5-1 to TRBJ2-5; 9 nucleotides match TRBD1. The J segment lost 5 bases and the V segment lost 4 bases, leaving 3 bases of the junction unmatched. CDR3 length equals 13 residues. Germline V CDR1 and CDR2: SGHRS, YFSETQ. Written as DNA, the CDR3 is TGCGCCAGCAGCCTGACAGGGGGGGAGACCCAGTACTTC. Protein product: CASSLTGGETQYF.

This rearrangement joins TRBV4-1 to TRBJ2-1, with TRBD1 identical over 8 bases. The CDR3 is 16 residues long. Looked up from germline, CDR1 is MGHRA and CDR2 is YSYEKL. V trimming: 0 bases; J trimming: 2 bases; junction bases outside the gene matches: 3. This CDR3 reads CASSQDIQGAYNEQFF. The DNA for the CDR3 is TGCGCCAGCAGCCAAGACATACAGGGGGCCTACAATGAGCAGTTCTTC.

This sequence joins TRBV20-1 and TRBJ1-5, with TRBD1 identical over 8 bases. Germline CDR1 and CDR2: DFQATT and SNEGSKA (reference sequence). The CDR3 has 10 amino acids. DNA for the CDR3: TGCAGCGCAGGGGGCGCGGTTCGGCATTTT. Translation: CSAGGAVRHF.

This clone was detected only once. The chain's CDR3 is CASSLIPGGRIHEQYF. The CDR3 DNA reads as TGCGCCAGCAGCTTGATCCCAGGGGGCAGGATCCACGAGCAGTACTTC. V is TRBV5-1 and J is TRBJ2-7; 8 positions agree with TRBD1. Germline CDR1 is SGHRS and CDR2 is YFSETQ. This CDR3 contains 16 residues. Unmatched junction bases numbered 11, after V lost 1 base and J lost 5 bases. The variable domain in full, with the rest retrieved from reference TRBV5-1 and TRBJ2-7, is KAGVTQTPRYLIKTRGQQVTLSCSPISGHRSVSWYQQTPGQGLQFLFEYFSETQRNKGNFPGRFSGRQFSNSRSEMNVSTLELGDSALYLCASSLIPGGRIHEQYFGPGTRLTVT.

V is TRBV7-7 and J is TRBJ2-1, with no clear D. CDR1 is SSHAT and CDR2 is FNYEAQ in the germline V gene (reference sequence). Deletions cut 5 bases from V and 1 base from J, with 12 bases between. The CDR3 is made up of 15 amino acids. The CDR3 bases are TGTGCCAGCAGCCCTCTAGGTAGTTCCTACAATGAGCAGTTCTTC. This encodes CASSPLGSSYNEQFF.

There are a few counts of this clone. The chain employs TRBV27 and TRBJ1-1, with 9 bases identical to TRBD1. V gave up 6 bases and J gave up 3 bases; unmatched junction bases: 8. The germline gives CDR1 MNHEY, CDR2 SMNVEV (reference sequence). CDR3 size: 15 residues. CDR3 loop: CASRTGQGLHTEAFF. CDR3 bases: TGTGCCAGCAGAACAGGACAGGGGCTTCACACTGAAGCTTTCTTT.

V gene TRBV5-1 combines with J gene TRBJ2-3; TRBD2 aligns across 11 bases. V lost 4 bases, J lost 1 base, and 5 bases stayed unmatched. CDR1 is SGHRS and CDR2 is YFSETQ in the germline V gene. The CDR3 runs 16 residues. The CDR3 DNA reads as TGCGCCAGCAGCAGCCCACTAGCGGGAGGCACAGATACGCAGTATTTT. Amino acid sequence: CASSSPLAGGTDTQYF. Full variable domain (missing parts from reference TRBV5-1 and TRBJ2-3): KAGVTQTPRYLIKTRGQQVTLSCSPISGHRSVSWYQQTPGQGLQFLFEYFSETQRNKGNFPGRFSGRQFSNSRSEMNVSTLELGDSALYLCASSSPLAGGTDTQYFGPGTRLTVL.

The sample holds a few counts of this clone. For the CDR3, the DNA is TGTGCCAGCAGCTTAGGGGGACTCACAAAGACCCAGTACTTC. Amino acids: CASSLGGLTKTQYF. This rearrangement joins TRBV7-2 to TRBJ2-5; TRBD2 is a possible D gene (6 bases). V lost 1 base and J 6 bases, leaving 12 bases between the germline ends. The CDR3 has 14 residues. CDR1 and CDR2 (germline): SGHTA, FQGNSA.

The J gene is TRBJ1-4, the V gene TRBV11-1; possible D gene TRBD1, 6 bases. The V gene lost 1 base and the J gene lost 5 bases, with 11 bases spanning the gap. The CDR3 runs to 15 residues. Germline V gives CDR1 SGHAT, CDR2 FQDESV (reference sequence). The CDR3 DNA reads as TGTGCCAGCAGCTTAGACCGGGGACAAAATGAAAAACTGTTTTTT. It specifies CASSLDRGQNEKLFF.

J is TRBJ1-4 and V is TRBV2, with 7 bases fitting TRBD1. The CDR3 extends over 15 amino acids. The V gene's germline CDR1 is SNHLY and CDR2 FYNNEI. V lost 5 bases and J lost 8; bases outside the gene matches: 11. CDR3 region: CASSPREGAGEKLFF. DNA of the CDR3: TGTGCCAGCAGTCCCCGGGAGGGGGCGGGCGAAAAACTGTTTTTT.

The chain carries TRBV7-9 and TRBJ2-7, with D possibly matching TRBD1 (6 bases). The V end was cut by 4 bases, the J end by 7 bases, with 17 bases between. Per the germline V gene, CDR1 is SEHNR and CDR2 is FQNEAQ (reference sequence). The CDR3 is 14 amino acids. The CDR3 reads CASSYEHRVGEQYF. The CDR3 nucleotides are TGTGCCAGCAGCTACGAACACAGGGTCGGGGAGCAGTACTTC.

The chain links TRBV5-1 to TRBJ1-1, with D perhaps matching TRBD1 (6 bases). This CDR3 spans 14 amino acids. CDR1 and CDR2 (germline): SGHRS, YFSETQ. V lost 8 bases and J lost 4, with 18 bases in between. The CDR3 DNA follows: TGCGCCAGTACCGTCCCAGGGGCGGCCACTGAAGCTTTCTTT. This sequence encodes CASTVPGAATEAFF.